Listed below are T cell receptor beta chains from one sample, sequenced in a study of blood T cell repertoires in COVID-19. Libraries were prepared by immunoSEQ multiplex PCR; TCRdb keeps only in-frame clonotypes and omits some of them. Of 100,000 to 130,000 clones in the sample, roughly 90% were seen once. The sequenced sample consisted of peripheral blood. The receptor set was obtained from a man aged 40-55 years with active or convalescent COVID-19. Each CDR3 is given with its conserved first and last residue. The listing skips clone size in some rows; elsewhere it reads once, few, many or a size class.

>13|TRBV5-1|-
CASSILGEGIAFF
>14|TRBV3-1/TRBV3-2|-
CASSQATAGDGYTF
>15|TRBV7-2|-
CASSSWSGVSYEQYF
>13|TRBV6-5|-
CASTGTHYTEAFF
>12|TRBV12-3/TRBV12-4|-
CASSLDLGEQFF
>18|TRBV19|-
CASSSLPGQGLVSYGYTF
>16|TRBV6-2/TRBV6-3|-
CASSTAGTGGISPLHF
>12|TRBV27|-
CAARGDTGELFF
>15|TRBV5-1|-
CASSLASLNTGELFF
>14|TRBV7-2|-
CASSLAPTGNEQFF
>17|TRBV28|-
CASSPLLLQGVSDTQYF
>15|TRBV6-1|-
CASSEAQGQLEKLFF
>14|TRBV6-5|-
CASIGQGGTDTQYF
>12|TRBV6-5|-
CASGRGPYGYTF
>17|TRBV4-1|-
CASSDPSRAGASVEQFF
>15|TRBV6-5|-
CASSYKGQYKNIQYF
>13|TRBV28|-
CASNTGGRREQYF
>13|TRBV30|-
CAWSFTGSHEQYF
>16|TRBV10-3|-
CAISGLTSGVNNEQFF
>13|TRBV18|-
CASSPVNTGELFF
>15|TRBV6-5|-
CASSLGTGGLYEQYF
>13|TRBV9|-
CASSVGPGTEAFF
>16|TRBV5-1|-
CASSVQGYAGANVLTF
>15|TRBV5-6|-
CASSFRDRANTEAFF
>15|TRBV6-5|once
CASPTGQAMVETQYF
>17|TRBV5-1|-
CASSLVASGTNPYEQYF
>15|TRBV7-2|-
CASSRRSGRAETQYF
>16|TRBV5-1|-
CASSLGTGVLPYEQYF
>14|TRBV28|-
CASSLNSYTDTQYF
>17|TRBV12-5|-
CASGSTSGRAEVDTQYF
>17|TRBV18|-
CASSPPTGGYSNQPQHF
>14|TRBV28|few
CASSIYRDRYGYTF